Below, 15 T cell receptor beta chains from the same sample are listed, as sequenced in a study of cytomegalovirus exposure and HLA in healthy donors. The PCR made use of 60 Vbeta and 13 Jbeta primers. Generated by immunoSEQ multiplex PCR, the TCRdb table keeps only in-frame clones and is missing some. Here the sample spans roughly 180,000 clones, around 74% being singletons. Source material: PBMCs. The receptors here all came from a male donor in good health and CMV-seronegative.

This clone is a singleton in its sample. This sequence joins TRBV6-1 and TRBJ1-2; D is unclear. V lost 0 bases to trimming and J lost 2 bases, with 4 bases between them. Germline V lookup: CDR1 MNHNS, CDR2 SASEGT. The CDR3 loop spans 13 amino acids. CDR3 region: CASSEARNYGYTF. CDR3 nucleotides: TGTGCCAGCAGTGAAGCGAGGAACTATGGCTACACCTTC.

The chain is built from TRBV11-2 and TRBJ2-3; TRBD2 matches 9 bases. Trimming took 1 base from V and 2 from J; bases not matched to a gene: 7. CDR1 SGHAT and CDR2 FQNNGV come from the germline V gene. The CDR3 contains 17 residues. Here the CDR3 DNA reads TGTGCCAGCAGCTTAGTTGGTAGCGGGAGACCCACAGATACGCAGTATTTT. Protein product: CASSLVGSGRPTDTQYF.

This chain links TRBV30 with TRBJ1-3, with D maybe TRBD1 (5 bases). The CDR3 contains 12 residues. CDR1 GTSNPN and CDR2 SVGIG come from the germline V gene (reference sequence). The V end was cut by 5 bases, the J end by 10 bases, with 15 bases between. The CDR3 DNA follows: TGTGCCTGGGCTTCAGGGCAGAAGACCATATATTTT. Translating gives CAWASGQKTIYF.

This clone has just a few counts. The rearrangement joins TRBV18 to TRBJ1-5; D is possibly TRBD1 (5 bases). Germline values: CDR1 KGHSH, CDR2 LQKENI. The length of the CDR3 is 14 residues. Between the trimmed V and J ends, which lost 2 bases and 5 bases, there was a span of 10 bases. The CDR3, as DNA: TGTGCCAGCTCACCAGCGCAGGGTCATCAGCCCCAGCATTTT. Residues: CASSPAQGHQPQHF.

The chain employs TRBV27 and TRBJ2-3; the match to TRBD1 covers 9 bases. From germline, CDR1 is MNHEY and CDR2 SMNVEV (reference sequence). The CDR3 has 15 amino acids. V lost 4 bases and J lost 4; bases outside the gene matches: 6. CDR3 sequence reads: CASSSQGAGADTQYF. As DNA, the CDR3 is TGTGCCAGCAGTTCACAGGGGGCGGGGGCAGATACGCAGTATTTT.

Here the CDR3 reads CATSGDSTNEKLFF. CDR3 in DNA: TGTGCCACCTCAGGGGATTCAACTAATGAAAAACTGTTTTTT. The rearrangement uses TRBV10-3 and TRBJ1-4; TRBD1 might be the D (6 bases). The germline CDR1 and CDR2 sequences are ENHRY and SYGVKD. The ends were cut back, 10 bases at V and 0 bases at J, with 12 bases in the middle. The CDR3 extends over 14 amino acids.

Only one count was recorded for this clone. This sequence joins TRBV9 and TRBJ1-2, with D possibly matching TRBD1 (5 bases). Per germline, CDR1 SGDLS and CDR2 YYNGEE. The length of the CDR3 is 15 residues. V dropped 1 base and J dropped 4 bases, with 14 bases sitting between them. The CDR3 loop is CASSVSGQGGYGYTF. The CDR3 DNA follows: TGTGCCAGCAGCGTATCAGGGCAGGGTGGCTATGGCTACACCTTC.

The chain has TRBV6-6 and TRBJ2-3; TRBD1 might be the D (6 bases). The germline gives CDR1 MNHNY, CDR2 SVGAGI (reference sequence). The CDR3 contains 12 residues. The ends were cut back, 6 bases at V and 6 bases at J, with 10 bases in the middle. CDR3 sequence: CASSQTGDTQYF. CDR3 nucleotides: TGTGCCAGCAGCCAAACAGGGGATACGCAGTATTTT.

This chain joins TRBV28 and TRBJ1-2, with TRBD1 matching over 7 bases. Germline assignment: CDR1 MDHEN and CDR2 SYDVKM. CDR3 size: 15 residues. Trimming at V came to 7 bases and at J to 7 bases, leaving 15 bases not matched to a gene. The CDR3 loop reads CASTRGMTGISGYTF. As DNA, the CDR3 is TGTGCCAGCACAAGGGGGATGACAGGGATCTCTGGCTACACCTTC.

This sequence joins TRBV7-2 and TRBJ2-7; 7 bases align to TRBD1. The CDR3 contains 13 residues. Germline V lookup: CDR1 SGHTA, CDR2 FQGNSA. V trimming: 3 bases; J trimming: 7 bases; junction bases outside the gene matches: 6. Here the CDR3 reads CASSFKGAGEQYF. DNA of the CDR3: TGTGCCAGCAGCTTTAAGGGGGCCGGGGAGCAGTACTTC.

As DNA, the CDR3 is TGTGCCAGTAACCGGGACAGGGTGATTGCCTATGGCTACACCTTC. Amino acid sequence: CASNRDRVIAYGYTF. The V gene is TRBV6-1, the J gene TRBJ1-2; 9 bases map to TRBD1. Germline V gene lookup returns CDR1 MNHNS and CDR2 SASEGT. The ends lost 9 bases at V and 4 bases at J; junction bases unmatched: 12. This CDR3 is built from 15 residues.

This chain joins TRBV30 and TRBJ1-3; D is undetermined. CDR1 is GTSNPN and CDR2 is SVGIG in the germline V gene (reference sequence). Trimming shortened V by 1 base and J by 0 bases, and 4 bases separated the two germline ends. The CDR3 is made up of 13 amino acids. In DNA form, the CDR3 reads TGTGCCTGGAGTGCCCACTCTGGAAACACCATATATTTT. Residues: CAWSAHSGNTIYF.

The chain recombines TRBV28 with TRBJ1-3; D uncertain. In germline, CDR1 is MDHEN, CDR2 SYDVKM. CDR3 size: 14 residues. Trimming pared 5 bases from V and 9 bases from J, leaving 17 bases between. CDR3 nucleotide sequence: TGTGCCAGCAGTCCACAGCAATCGGTCTCCACCATATATTTT. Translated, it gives CASSPQQSVSTIYF.

The CDR3 here is CASSLEGTTNTEAFF. The DNA of the CDR3 is TGTGCCAGCAGCTTAGAGGGGACAACTAACACTGAAGCTTTCTTT. The V call is TRBV11-1, the J call TRBJ1-1; possibly TRBD1 for D (6 bases). Trimming stripped 1 base from V and 2 bases from J, with 11 bases between. Germline V lookup: CDR1 SGHAT, CDR2 FQDESV (reference sequence). This CDR3 region has 15 residues.

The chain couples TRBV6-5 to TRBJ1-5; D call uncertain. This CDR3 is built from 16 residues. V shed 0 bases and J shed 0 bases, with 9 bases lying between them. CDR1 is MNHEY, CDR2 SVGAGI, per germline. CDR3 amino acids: CASSYSPRGSNQPQHF. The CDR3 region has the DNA TGTGCCAGCAGTTACTCCCCAAGAGGTAGCAATCAGCCCCAGCATTTT.